Listed below are T cell receptor beta chains from one sample, sequenced in a study of blood T cell repertoires in COVID-19. The table came from immunoSEQ multiplex PCR; TCRdb's copy has only in-frame clones and leaves some out. There are under 250,000 clones in the sample; roughly 90% occur only once, and just over 2.5% lies in the top ten. Sequences were obtained from PBMCs or T cells enriched from blood (not recorded which). The receptors stem from a woman in her 30s with acute COVID-19. The CDR3 runs from the conserved cysteine through the conserved F or W. The order of the fields is V gene, clone size, J gene, D gene, CDR3 DNA, CDR3 protein. D genes are given only for firm matches. Rows may omit the clone size; those that give it use once, few, many or a size class.

v_call: TRBV14
clone_size: once
j_call: TRBJ2-3
d_call: NA
cdr3_nt: TGTGCCAGCAGCCGACAGAGCACAGATACGCAGTATTTT
cdr3_aa: CASSRQSTDTQYF

v_call: TRBV5-1
clone_size: NA
j_call: TRBJ1-1
d_call: TRBD1
cdr3_nt: TGCGCCAGCAGCTTGGGACAGGGTTCCACTGAAGCTTTCTTT
cdr3_aa: CASSLGQGSTEAFF

v_call: TRBV6-5
clone_size: NA
j_call: TRBJ2-7
d_call: TRBD1
cdr3_nt: TGTGCCAGCAGGGGGACAGTCTCCTACGAGCAGTACTTC
cdr3_aa: CASRGTVSYEQYF

v_call: TRBV4-1
clone_size: NA
j_call: TRBJ2-3
d_call: NA
cdr3_nt: TGCGCCAGCAGCCATAACACAGGTGATACGCAGTATTTT
cdr3_aa: CASSHNTGDTQYF

v_call: TRBV27
clone_size: few
j_call: TRBJ1-1
d_call: NA
cdr3_nt: TGTGCCAGCAGCCCAAATTTCCGAGGATACACTGAAGCTTTCTTT
cdr3_aa: CASSPNFRGYTEAFF

v_call: TRBV4-1
clone_size: NA
j_call: TRBJ2-2
d_call: NA
cdr3_nt: TGCGCCAGCAGCCAAGCCCCAGGGATAAACACCGGGGAGCTGTTTTTT
cdr3_aa: CASSQAPGINTGELFF

v_call: TRBV7-9
clone_size: NA
j_call: TRBJ1-6
d_call: NA
cdr3_nt: TGTGCCAGCAGCCCAGGGTTAGGGAATTCACCCCTCCACTTT
cdr3_aa: CASSPGLGNSPLHF

v_call: TRBV6-5
clone_size: NA
j_call: TRBJ1-5
d_call: NA
cdr3_nt: TGTGCCAGCGGTAGACAGCCCCAGCATTTT
cdr3_aa: CASGRQPQHF

v_call: TRBV6-6
clone_size: NA
j_call: TRBJ1-6
d_call: NA
cdr3_nt: TGTGCCAGCAGCCAGACAGGCCGGAATAATTCACCCCTCCACTTT
cdr3_aa: CASSQTGRNNSPLHF

v_call: TRBV5-4
clone_size: NA
j_call: TRBJ2-1
d_call: NA
cdr3_nt: TGTGCCAGCAGCTTCCCTCAGGCCCGCTCGGATAACAATGAGCAGTTCTTC
cdr3_aa: CASSFPQARSDNNEQFF

v_call: TRBV10-2
clone_size: once
j_call: TRBJ1-6
d_call: NA
cdr3_nt: TGCGCCAGCAGTGAATTTCAGGGTTCACCCCTCCACTTT
cdr3_aa: CASSEFQGSPLHF

v_call: TRBV7-7
clone_size: NA
j_call: TRBJ2-5
d_call: NA
cdr3_nt: TGTGCTAGCAGCTCCACCGGGACACTGGAAGAGACCCAGTACTTC
cdr3_aa: CASSSTGTLEETQYF

v_call: TRBV12-5
clone_size: NA
j_call: TRBJ2-3
d_call: TRBD2
cdr3_nt: TGTGCTAGTGGTTTGGTACTCGAGCTAGCGGCCCCGGCAGATACGCAGTATTTT
cdr3_aa: CASGLVLELAAPADTQYF

v_call: TRBV2
clone_size: NA
j_call: TRBJ1-5
d_call: NA
cdr3_nt: TGTGCCAGCAGTGAGGTACCTAGTGGCAATCAGCCCCAGCATTTT
cdr3_aa: CASSEVPSGNQPQHF

v_call: TRBV3-1/TRBV3-2
clone_size: NA
j_call: TRBJ2-6
d_call: NA
cdr3_nt: TGTGCCAGCAGCCTCCGAGGTGCTGGGGCCAACGTCCTGACTTTC
cdr3_aa: CASSLRGAGANVLTF

v_call: TRBV4-1
clone_size: NA
j_call: TRBJ1-1
d_call: TRBD1
cdr3_nt: TGCGCCAGCAGCCAAGGGGACAGGGTGGCTGAAGCTTTCTTT
cdr3_aa: CASSQGDRVAEAFF

v_call: TRBV7-2
clone_size: NA
j_call: TRBJ2-3
d_call: NA
cdr3_nt: TGTGCCAGCAGCTTAGAGCTAGCCACAGATACGCAGTATTTT
cdr3_aa: CASSLELATDTQYF

v_call: TRBV5-8
clone_size: NA
j_call: TRBJ1-3
d_call: NA
cdr3_nt: TGTGCCAGCAGCTTGAACAGGGTATACACCATATATTTT
cdr3_aa: CASSLNRVYTIYF

v_call: TRBV27
clone_size: NA
j_call: TRBJ1-1
d_call: NA
cdr3_nt: TGTGCCAGCATGGACAGCGGCGTGATAACTGAAGCTTTCTTT
cdr3_aa: CASMDSGVITEAFF

v_call: TRBV4-3
clone_size: NA
j_call: TRBJ1-5
d_call: NA
cdr3_nt: TGCGCCAGCAGCCAAGATCTAGGACAGAGCAATCAGCCCCAGCATTTT
cdr3_aa: CASSQDLGQSNQPQHF

v_call: TRBV5-1
clone_size: NA
j_call: TRBJ2-7
d_call: NA
cdr3_nt: TGCGCCAGCAGCGCGGACTGGAACCTGAACGAGCAGTACTTC
cdr3_aa: CASSADWNLNEQYF

v_call: TRBV6-1
clone_size: NA
j_call: TRBJ1-3
d_call: TRBD1
cdr3_nt: TGTGCCAGCAGTGTGACCAGGGGGCTCTCTGGAAACACCATATATTTT
cdr3_aa: CASSVTRGLSGNTIYF

v_call: TRBV5-1
clone_size: NA
j_call: TRBJ1-6
d_call: NA
cdr3_nt: TGCGCCAGCAGGGGTTCGACAGGACACAATTCACCCCTCCACTTT
cdr3_aa: CASRGSTGHNSPLHF

v_call: TRBV6-5
clone_size: NA
j_call: TRBJ2-3
d_call: NA
cdr3_nt: TGTGCCAGCACGGTATCTAGCACAGATACGCAGTATTTT
cdr3_aa: CASTVSSTDTQYF

v_call: TRBV11-2
clone_size: NA
j_call: TRBJ1-4
d_call: TRBD1
cdr3_nt: TGTGCCAGCAGCCGAAACAGGGGGCGGGTTGAAAAACTGTTTTTT
cdr3_aa: CASSRNRGRVEKLFF

v_call: TRBV3-1/TRBV3-2
clone_size: NA
j_call: TRBJ1-1
d_call: NA
cdr3_nt: TGTGCCAGCAGCCATTTATCGGTTGGTGAAGCTTTCTTT
cdr3_aa: CASSHLSVGEAFF

v_call: TRBV25-1
clone_size: few
j_call: TRBJ2-7
d_call: TRBD1
cdr3_nt: TGTGCCAGCAGTAACCCGGGACAGGGCCGGGGGCAGTACTTC
cdr3_aa: CASSNPGQGRGQYF

v_call: TRBV19
clone_size: NA
j_call: TRBJ1-1
d_call: NA
cdr3_nt: TGTGCCAGTAGTATCGGGGGAGACAGAATGAACACTGAAGCTTTCTTT
cdr3_aa: CASSIGGDRMNTEAFF

v_call: TRBV6-2/TRBV6-3
clone_size: NA
j_call: TRBJ2-5
d_call: NA
cdr3_nt: TGTGCCAGCAGTTACGTGACAGTGCAAGAGACCCAGTACTTC
cdr3_aa: CASSYVTVQETQYF

v_call: TRBV7-2
clone_size: NA
j_call: TRBJ1-2
d_call: TRBD1
cdr3_nt: TGTGCCAGCAGTTTGGACAGGGCGGGTGGCTACACCTTC
cdr3_aa: CASSLDRAGGYTF

v_call: TRBV6-5
clone_size: NA
j_call: TRBJ2-1
d_call: NA
cdr3_nt: TGTGCCAGCAGTCCGGGACAACCCATATACAATGAGCAGTTCTTC
cdr3_aa: CASSPGQPIYNEQFF

v_call: TRBV10-1
clone_size: NA
j_call: TRBJ1-1
d_call: NA
cdr3_nt: TGCGCCAGCAGTGAGTCTACAGTTCCGTCGAACACTGAAGCTTTCTTT
cdr3_aa: CASSESTVPSNTEAFF

v_call: TRBV7-9
clone_size: NA
j_call: TRBJ1-1
d_call: NA
cdr3_nt: TGTGCCAGTCGGGTGAGGAACACTGAAGCTTTCTTT
cdr3_aa: CASRVRNTEAFF

v_call: TRBV20-1
clone_size: NA
j_call: TRBJ2-3
d_call: TRBD2
cdr3_nt: TGCAGTGCTAGTTTTGGGACTAGCGGGGTGAGGGCAGATACGCAGTATTTT
cdr3_aa: CSASFGTSGVRADTQYF

v_call: TRBV6-4
clone_size: NA
j_call: TRBJ1-5
d_call: NA
cdr3_nt: TGTGCCAGCAGTGACTCGCCAGGGAAACAGCCCCAGCATTTT
cdr3_aa: CASSDSPGKQPQHF

v_call: TRBV29-1
clone_size: NA
j_call: TRBJ2-3
d_call: TRBD1
cdr3_nt: TGCAGCGTTGGAAGGCGGGACAGGGCAATAGATACGCAGTATTTT
cdr3_aa: CSVGRRDRAIDTQYF

v_call: TRBV5-1
clone_size: NA
j_call: TRBJ2-3
d_call: NA
cdr3_nt: TGCGCCACTTCCCTGGGGGGACCCACAGATACGCAGTATTTT
cdr3_aa: CATSLGGPTDTQYF

v_call: TRBV5-4
clone_size: NA
j_call: TRBJ1-2
d_call: TRBD1
cdr3_nt: TGTGCCAGCAGCCAGACAGGGGTCTATGGCTACACCTTC
cdr3_aa: CASSQTGVYGYTF

v_call: TRBV4-1
clone_size: NA
j_call: TRBJ1-3
d_call: NA
cdr3_nt: TGCGCCAGCAGCCAGAGGTTTGGGACAAGCTCTGGAAACACCATATATTTT
cdr3_aa: CASSQRFGTSSGNTIYF

v_call: TRBV4-1
clone_size: NA
j_call: TRBJ1-3
d_call: NA
cdr3_nt: TGCGCCAGCAGCCAAGCAGGGGATGGAAACACCATATATTTT
cdr3_aa: CASSQAGDGNTIYF

v_call: TRBV7-2
clone_size: few
j_call: TRBJ1-5
d_call: NA
cdr3_nt: TGTGCCAGCAGCTTAGAGAAGTCGGTGAATCAGCCCCAGCATTTT
cdr3_aa: CASSLEKSVNQPQHF

v_call: TRBV18
clone_size: NA
j_call: TRBJ1-5
d_call: NA
cdr3_nt: TGTGCCAGCGCCCCGGGAGAGAATCAGCCCCAGCATTTT
cdr3_aa: CASAPGENQPQHF

v_call: TRBV29-1
clone_size: NA
j_call: TRBJ2-7
d_call: NA
cdr3_nt: TGCAGCGTGAAGATTTGGACCGGAGCTGAGGGCGAGCAGTACTTC
cdr3_aa: CSVKIWTGAEGEQYF

v_call: TRBV3-1/TRBV3-2
clone_size: NA
j_call: TRBJ1-1
d_call: NA
cdr3_nt: TGTGCCAGCAGCCAAGTAGTTGGAACAGGGGCTTTCTTT
cdr3_aa: CASSQVVGTGAFF

v_call: TRBV6-5
clone_size: NA
j_call: TRBJ2-7
d_call: TRBD1
cdr3_nt: TGTGCCAGCAGAACAGGGGGCGCTTCCTACGAGCAGTACTTC
cdr3_aa: CASRTGGASYEQYF

v_call: TRBV18
clone_size: NA
j_call: TRBJ1-4
d_call: NA
cdr3_nt: TGTGCCAGCTCACCAGCGGGGCAGACTAATGAAAAACTGTTTTTT
cdr3_aa: CASSPAGQTNEKLFF

v_call: TRBV11-3
clone_size: NA
j_call: TRBJ1-1
d_call: TRBD1
cdr3_nt: TGTGCCAGCAGCTTAGACGGGACAGGGGGCACTGAAGCTTTCTTT
cdr3_aa: CASSLDGTGGTEAFF

v_call: TRBV7-8
clone_size: NA
j_call: TRBJ1-1
d_call: TRBD1
cdr3_nt: TGTGCCAGCAGCCCTCCCGGGACAGACACTGAAGCTTTCTTT
cdr3_aa: CASSPPGTDTEAFF

v_call: TRBV3-1/TRBV3-2
clone_size: NA
j_call: TRBJ1-4
d_call: NA
cdr3_nt: TGTGCCAGCAGCCAAGATCGACAGATAGCCACTAATGAAAAACTGTTTTTT
cdr3_aa: CASSQDRQIATNEKLFF

v_call: TRBV6-5
clone_size: NA
j_call: TRBJ1-1
d_call: TRBD1
cdr3_nt: TGTGCCAGCAGGAGGACAGGGCAGAACACTGAAGCTTTCTTT
cdr3_aa: CASRRTGQNTEAFF

v_call: TRBV14
clone_size: NA
j_call: TRBJ1-4
d_call: NA
cdr3_nt: TGTGCCAGCAGCCAAGTGGGAGATGAAAAACTGTTTTTT
cdr3_aa: CASSQVGDEKLFF

v_call: TRBV27
clone_size: NA
j_call: TRBJ2-1
d_call: TRBD2
cdr3_nt: TGTGCCAGCAGTTTGCGCGGGGGGGCCGTTGAGCAGTTCTTC
cdr3_aa: CASSLRGGAVEQFF

v_call: TRBV5-4
clone_size: NA
j_call: TRBJ2-5
d_call: NA
cdr3_nt: TGTGCCAGCAGCTTGTCAGGAGAGACCCAGTACTTC
cdr3_aa: CASSLSGETQYF

v_call: TRBV5-1
clone_size: NA
j_call: TRBJ2-7
d_call: NA
cdr3_nt: TGCGCCAGCAGCTTGACAGCGGATAGGACCTACGAGCAGTACTTC
cdr3_aa: CASSLTADRTYEQYF